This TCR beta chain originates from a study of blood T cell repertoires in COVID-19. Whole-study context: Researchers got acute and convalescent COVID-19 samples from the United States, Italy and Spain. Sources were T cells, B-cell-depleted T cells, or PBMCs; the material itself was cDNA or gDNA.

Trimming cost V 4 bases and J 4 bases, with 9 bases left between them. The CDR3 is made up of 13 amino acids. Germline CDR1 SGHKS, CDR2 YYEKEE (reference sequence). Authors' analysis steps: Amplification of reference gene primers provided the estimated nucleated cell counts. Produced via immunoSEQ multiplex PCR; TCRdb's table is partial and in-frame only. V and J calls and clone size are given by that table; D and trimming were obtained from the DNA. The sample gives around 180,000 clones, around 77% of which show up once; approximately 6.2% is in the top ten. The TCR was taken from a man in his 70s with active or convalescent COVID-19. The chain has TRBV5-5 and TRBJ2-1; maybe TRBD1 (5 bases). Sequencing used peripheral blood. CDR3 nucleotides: TGTGCCAGCAGCCAAGACAGTTACAATGAGCAGTTCTTC. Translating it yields CASSQDSYNEQFF.